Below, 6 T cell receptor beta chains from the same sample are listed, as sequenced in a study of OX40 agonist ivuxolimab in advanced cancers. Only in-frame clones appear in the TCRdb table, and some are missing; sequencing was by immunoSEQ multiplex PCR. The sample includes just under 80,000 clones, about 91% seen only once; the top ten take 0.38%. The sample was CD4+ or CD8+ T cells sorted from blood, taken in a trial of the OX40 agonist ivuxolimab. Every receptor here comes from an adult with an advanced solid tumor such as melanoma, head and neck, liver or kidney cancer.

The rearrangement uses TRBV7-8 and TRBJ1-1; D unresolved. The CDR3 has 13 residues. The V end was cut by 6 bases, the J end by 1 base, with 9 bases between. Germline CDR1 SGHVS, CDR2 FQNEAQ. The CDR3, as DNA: TGTGCCAGCAGTTTGGCCCCGAACACTGAAGCTTTCTTT. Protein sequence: CASSLAPNTEAFF.

DNA of the CDR3: TGTGCCAGCTCACCTACGGACAGGGGCGAACTTACCTCCCAGTACTTC. It encodes CASSPTDRGELTSQYF. The rearrangement joins TRBV18 to TRBJ2-5; the match to TRBD1 covers 9 bases. With V trimmed by 3 bases and J by 9 bases, 14 bases remained unmatched. Germline loops: CDR1 KGHSH, CDR2 LQKENI. The CDR3 covers 16 residues.

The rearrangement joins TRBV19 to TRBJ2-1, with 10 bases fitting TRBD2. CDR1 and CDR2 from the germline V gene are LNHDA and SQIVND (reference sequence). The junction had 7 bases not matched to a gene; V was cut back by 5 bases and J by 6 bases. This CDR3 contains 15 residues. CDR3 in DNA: TGTGCCAGTAGTCCTCTAGCGGGAGAAGTCAATGAGCAGTTCTTC. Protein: CASSPLAGEVNEQFF. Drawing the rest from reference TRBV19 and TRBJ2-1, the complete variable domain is DGGITQSPKYLFRKEGQNVTLSCEQNLNHDAMYWYRQDPGQGLRLIYYSQIVNDFQKGDIAEGYSVSREKKESFPLTVTSAQKNPTAFYLCASSPLAGEVNEQFFGPGTRLTVL.

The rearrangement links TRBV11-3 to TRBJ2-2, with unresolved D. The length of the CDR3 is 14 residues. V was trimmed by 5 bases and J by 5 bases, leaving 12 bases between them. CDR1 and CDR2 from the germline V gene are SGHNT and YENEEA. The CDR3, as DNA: TGTGCCAGCAGCCAAGTGGGCTCTACCGGGGAGCTGTTTTTT. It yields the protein CASSQVGSTGELFF.

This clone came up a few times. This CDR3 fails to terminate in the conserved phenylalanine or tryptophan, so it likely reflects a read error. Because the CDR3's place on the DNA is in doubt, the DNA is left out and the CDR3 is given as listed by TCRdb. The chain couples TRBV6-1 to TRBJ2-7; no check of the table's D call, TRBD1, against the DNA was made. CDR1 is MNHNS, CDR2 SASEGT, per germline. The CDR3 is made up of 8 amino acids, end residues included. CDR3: CATLWQQG.

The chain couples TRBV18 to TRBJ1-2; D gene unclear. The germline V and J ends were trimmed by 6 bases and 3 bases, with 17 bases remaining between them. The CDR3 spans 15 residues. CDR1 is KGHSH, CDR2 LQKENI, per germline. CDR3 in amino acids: CASSPGPLADYGYTF. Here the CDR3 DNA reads TGTGCCAGCTCCCCAGGACCTCTTGCCGACTATGGCTACACCTTC.